These 27 T cell receptor beta chains were sequenced from one sample in a study of cytomegalovirus exposure and HLA in healthy donors. PCR involved 60 Vbeta and 13 Jbeta primers. Here immunoSEQ multiplex PCR was the method, and the copy in TCRdb shows in-frame clones only, minus some. The sample yields 130,000 or so clones, almost 85% seen once. The material sequenced was PBMCs. The receptor set was obtained from a woman between 40 and 50 years old in good health and CMV-seronegative.

Worth noting for this clone: The same CDR3 is also encoded by other DNA sequences in this sample. The V and J genes are TRBV5-1 and TRBJ2-7; maybe TRBD1 (6 bases). The length of the CDR3 is 13 residues. Looked up from germline, CDR1 is SGHRS and CDR2 is YFSETQ. Trimming stripped 4 bases from V and 3 bases from J, with 11 bases between. CDR3 in DNA: TGCGCCAGCAGCCCCGGGACAATCTACGAGCAGTACTTC. Its protein is CASSPGTIYEQYF.

The rearrangement uses TRBV2 and TRBJ2-7; tentative D call: TRBD1 (6 bases). CDR1 is SNHLY and CDR2 is FYNNEI in the germline V gene. V lost 4 bases to trimming and J lost 3 bases, with 10 bases between them. This CDR3 is built from 13 residues. This chain's CDR3 is CASSVDRSYEQYF. CDR3 coding DNA: TGTGCCAGCAGTGTGGACAGAAGCTACGAGCAGTACTTC.

The chain employs TRBV4-2 and TRBJ2-3; 13 nucleotides agree with TRBD2. Germline-derived CDR1 and CDR2 are LGHNA and YNFKEQ. The J segment lost 0 bases and the V segment lost 4 bases, leaving 4 bases of the junction unmatched. The CDR3 is made up of 17 amino acids. The CDR3 protein is CASSRGTSGDSTDTQYF. The DNA for the CDR3 is TGTGCCAGCAGCCGCGGGACTAGCGGGGATAGCACAGATACGCAGTATTTT.

As for this clone: The same CDR3 is also encoded by other DNA sequences in this sample. CDR3 sequence: CASSLGAGAVYYEQYF. For the CDR3, the DNA is TGTGCCAGCAGCTTAGGGGCGGGGGCAGTTTATTACGAGCAGTACTTC. J is TRBJ2-7 and V is TRBV11-2; possibly TRBD2 for D (7 bases). The V end lost 1 base, the J end lost 4 bases, and 17 bases lay between the germline ends. Germline V gives CDR1 SGHAT, CDR2 FQNNGV. The CDR3 has 16 amino acids.

The chain combines TRBV6-5 with TRBJ2-1; 11 bases fit TRBD2. CDR3 length: 15 amino acids. Germline values: CDR1 MNHEY, CDR2 SVGAGI. J gave up 6 bases and V 2 bases, and 3 bases lay outside the gene matches. The CDR3 nucleotides read TGTGCCAGCAGTTACGGCCTAGCGGGAGGCAATGAGCAGTTCTTC. Protein: CASSYGLAGGNEQFF.

V gene TRBV10-2 combines with J gene TRBJ1-1; 7 nucleotides align to TRBD1. The CDR3 has 15 amino acids. Germline CDR1 and CDR2: WSHSY and SAAADI. V lost 6 bases and J lost 0; bases outside the gene matches: 7. The CDR3 is CASRYYGQVNTEAFF. CDR3 nucleotide sequence: TGCGCCAGCAGATATTACGGACAGGTGAACACTGAAGCTTTCTTT.

The rearrangement uses TRBV6-1 and TRBJ2-7, with 7 bases lining up with TRBD1. Germline trimming cut 7 bases from V and 2 bases from J; bases unmatched to any gene: 5. Germline V gives CDR1 MNHNS, CDR2 SASEGT. The CDR3 has 13 amino acids. In nucleotides, the CDR3 is TGTGCCAGCATGTTGCAGGGGGCCTACGAGCAGTACTTC. Amino acids: CASMLQGAYEQYF.

This rearrangement joins TRBV28 to TRBJ1-5; 10 nucleotides line up with TRBD1. This CDR3 contains 14 residues. Germline CDR1 reads MDHEN; CDR2 reads SYDVKM. V gave up 6 bases and J gave up 7 bases; unmatched junction bases: 6. In nucleotides, the CDR3 is TGTGCCAGCAGGCCGACAGGGGGCAGGCAGCCCCAGCATTTT. Translated: CASRPTGGRQPQHF.

J is TRBJ2-1 and V is TRBV12-2; the table calls TRBD1, which could not be checked here. TRBV12-2 is a pseudogene segment. The CDR3 covers 15 residues. The CDR3 spells CASRFTTKSYNEQFF. The CDR3 nucleotides are TGTGCAAGTCGCTTTACAACGAAGTCCTACAATGAGCAGTTCTTC.

This chain links TRBV4-3 with TRBJ1-5; D is unclear. Per the germline V gene, CDR1 is LGHNA and CDR2 is YSLEER. V shed 0 bases and J shed 3 bases, with 3 bases lying between them. The CDR3 length is 13 residues. The CDR3 DNA reads as TGCGCCAGCAGCCAAGATCTCAATCAGCCCCAGCATTTT. This codes for CASSQDLNQPQHF.

The rearrangement links TRBV18 to TRBJ2-1, with 9 bases that match TRBD1. The trim removed 3 bases at V and 7 bases at J, leaving 4 bases unmatched. The germline V gene encodes CDR1 KGHSH and CDR2 LQKENI. There are 14 residues in the CDR3. The CDR3 spells CASSPGQGLNEQFF. CDR3 DNA sequence: TGTGCCAGCTCACCGGGACAGGGTTTGAATGAGCAGTTCTTC.

The chain links TRBV7-3 to TRBJ1-1; D is possibly TRBD1 (6 bases). Germline-derived CDR1 and CDR2 are SGHTA and FQGTGA. V was pared by 5 bases and J by 4 bases, with 14 bases between. CDR3 length equals 14 residues. The CDR3 protein is CASSQQGWTTEAFF. The CDR3 region has the DNA TGTGCCAGCAGCCAACAGGGTTGGACCACTGAAGCTTTCTTT. Complete variable domain (other parts from reference TRBV7-3 and TRBJ1-1): GAGVSQTPSNKVTEKGKYVELRCDPISGHTALYWYRQSLGQGPEFLIYFQGTGAADDSGLPNDRFFAVRPEGSVSTLKIQRTERGDSAVYLCASSQQGWTTEAFFGQGTRLTVV.

This clone was counted a single time. This chain uses TRBV7-2 with TRBJ2-4, with 11 positions matching TRBD1. Germline trimming cut 5 bases from V and 6 bases from J; bases unmatched to any gene: 9. Germline V gene lookup returns CDR1 SGHTA and CDR2 FQGNSA. The CDR3 consists of 16 residues. The CDR3 DNA reads as TGTGCCAGCAGCCGTATTCTTGGGACAGGGGGAAACATTCAGTACTTC. Its translation is CASSRILGTGGNIQYF.

The chain has TRBV15 and TRBJ1-1, with TRBD1 as a possible D gene (5 bases). Germline V CDR1 and CDR2: LNHNV, YYDKDF (reference sequence). The CDR3 sequence is 13 residues long. V lost 5 bases, J lost 5 bases, and 12 bases lay in between. CDR3 amino acids: CATSRSGLTEAFF. CDR3 in DNA: TGTGCCACCAGCCGTTCAGGGTTGACTGAAGCTTTCTTT.

CDR3 in amino acids: CASSRGTEGNEKLFF. The CDR3 nucleotides read TGCGCCAGCAGCCGCGGGACAGAAGGGAATGAAAAACTGTTTTTT. The rearrangement joins TRBV5-1 to TRBJ1-4; 7 bases align to TRBD1. Per germline, CDR1 SGHRS and CDR2 YFSETQ. V shed 4 bases and J 5 bases; nucleotides not matched to a gene: 8. The CDR3 has 15 amino acids.

A remark on this clone: The junction differs from germline at one of its ends, possibly a read error. The same CDR3 can be traced to other DNA sequences in this sample. The chain uses TRBV19 and TRBJ2-3, with 13 positions matching TRBD2. The germline V gene has CDR1 LNHDA and CDR2 SQIVND (reference sequence). The CDR3 spans 18 residues. Written as DNA, the CDR3 is TGTGCCAGCAGTACAAGGATGGGACTAGCGGGGAAGACAGATACGCAGTATTTT. Translation: CASSTRMGLAGKTDTQYF. Together with reference TRBV19 and TRBJ2-3, the CDR3 gives the full variable domain: DGGITQSPKYLFRKEGQNVTLSCEQNLNHDAMYWYRQDPGQGLRLIYYSQIVNDFQKGDIAEGYSVSREKKESFPLTVTSAQKNPTAFYLCASSTRMGLAGKTDTQYFGPGTRLTVL.

Concerning this clone: Its ends do not fully match the called genes, so a read error is possible. The rearrangement links TRBV5-1 to TRBJ1-2, with TRBD1 matching 10 bases. CDR1 is SGHRS and CDR2 is YFSETQ in the germline V gene. The CDR3 length is 16 residues. The CDR3 region is CASSLGPTGGNYVYTF. The CDR3 coding sequence is TGCGCCAGCAGCTTGGGACCGACAGGGGGCAACTATGTCTACACCTTC.

V and J are TRBV25-1 and TRBJ2-7; 13 bases are a match to TRBD2. Germline V gene lookup returns CDR1 MGHDK and CDR2 SYGVNS. The CDR3 has 16 residues. V lost 3 bases, J lost 3 bases, and 5 bases stayed unmatched. CDR3 region: CASSEGLAGNLYEQYF. Written as DNA, the CDR3 is TGTGCCAGCAGTGAGGGACTAGCGGGAAACCTCTACGAGCAGTACTTC.

This clone was observed a handful of times. This chain links TRBV29-1 with TRBJ2-2; 11 nucleotides match TRBD2. The CDR3 contains 15 residues. The ends lost 7 bases at V and 1 base at J; junction bases unmatched: 5. CDR1 is SQVTM, CDR2 ANQGSEA, per germline. The DNA for the CDR3 is TGCAGCGGACACGGGACTAGCGGGAACACCGGGGAGCTGTTTTTT. Residues: CSGHGTSGNTGELFF.

This chain joins TRBV10-3 and TRBJ2-2; perhaps TRBD1 as D (5 bases). CDR1 and CDR2 from the germline V gene are ENHRY and SYGVKD. This CDR3 has 16 residues. V was pared by 2 bases and J by 3 bases, with 13 bases between. The CDR3 loop is CAISEGRVGYTGELFF. CDR3 coding DNA: TGTGCCATCAGTGAGGGCAGGGTCGGTTACACCGGGGAGCTGTTTTTT.

In this sample, this clone turned up once. V usage is TRBV5-6 and J usage is TRBJ1-5, with TRBD1 matching over 9 bases. Per germline, CDR1 SGHDT and CDR2 YYEEEE. The V and J ends lost 1 base and 3 bases, in that order; junction bases with no gene match: 2. CDR3 length: 15 residues. The CDR3 DNA reads as TGTGCCAGCAGCTTGTGGGACAGGGACAATCAGCCCCAGCATTTT. This codes for CASSLWDRDNQPQHF.

The J gene is TRBJ2-1, the V gene TRBV11-2; tentative D call: TRBD2 (5 bases). From germline, CDR1 is SGHAT and CDR2 FQNNGV. The CDR3 is 11 residues long. V was shortened by 6 bases and J by 8 bases, with 8 bases between the two germline ends. The CDR3 DNA sequence: TGTGCCAGCAGGAGGGCCGATGAGCAGTTCTTC. It translates to CASRRADEQFF.

The CDR3 sequence: CSVVLAGGPTDTQYF. The CDR3 region has the DNA TGCAGCGTTGTACTAGCGGGAGGGCCCACAGATACGCAGTATTTT. V and J are TRBV29-1 and TRBJ2-3, with 13 bases lining up with TRBD2. The germline CDR1 and CDR2 sequences are SQVTM and ANQGSEA. Trimming removed 4 bases from V and 2 bases from J; junction bases left unmatched: 3. The CDR3 sequence is 15 residues long.

This chain links TRBV27 with TRBJ2-3, with 14 bases fitting TRBD2. Germline assignment: CDR1 MNHEY and CDR2 SMNVEV (reference sequence). The CDR3 sequence is 15 residues long. The V and J ends lost 6 bases and 6 bases, in that order; junction bases with no gene match: 5. CDR3 sequence reads: CASRTSGRASDTQYF. As DNA, the CDR3 is TGTGCCAGCAGGACTAGCGGGAGGGCCTCGGATACGCAGTATTTT.

This clone has only a few counts. The junction does not match germline at one end; this may be a read error. The CDR3 loop reads CSSSATRGYTF. CDR3 nucleotides: TGTTCCAGCAGCGCCACGCGTGGCTACACCTTC. The chain uses TRBV7-9 and TRBJ1-2, with D uncertain. Germline CDR1 is SEHNR and CDR2 is FQNEAQ (reference sequence). CDR3 length: 11 amino acids.

V and J are TRBV18 and TRBJ2-7, with 8 bases identical to TRBD2. CDR1 is KGHSH, CDR2 LQKENI, per germline. This CDR3 contains 13 residues. V was clipped by 2 bases and J by 4 bases; unmatched bases: 1. The CDR3 region is CASSPTSGYEQYF. Written as DNA, the CDR3 is TGTGCCAGCTCACCAACTAGCGGATACGAGCAGTACTTC.

The J gene is TRBJ1-1, the V gene TRBV9; TRBD1 is a possible D gene (5 bases). V dropped 2 bases and J dropped 6 bases, with 14 bases sitting between them. This CDR3 has 14 residues. Germline-derived CDR1 and CDR2 are SGDLS and YYNGEE. The CDR3 is CASSVRATSAEAFF. As DNA, the CDR3 is TGTGCCAGCAGCGTCAGGGCCACCTCGGCTGAAGCTTTCTTT.